This TCR beta chain was found in a study of cytomegalovirus exposure and HLA in healthy donors. The V gene's germline CDR1 is LNHDA and CDR2 SQIVND (reference sequence). Trimming removed 3 bases from V and 5 bases from J; junction bases left unmatched: 3. The CDR3 is 14 amino acids. TCRdb's table, derived via immunoSEQ multiplex PCR, lists solely in-frame clones and lacks some. The table has 100,000 to 150,000 clones, around 95% seen once; the top ten hold 1.5% to 2%. These donors were members of the approximately 110-subject validation cohort, a group separate from the roughly 670-subject first cohort.

The sample comprised PBMCs. This clonotype originated in a man aged 18 to 29 in good health and CMV-seronegative. The chain links TRBV19 to TRBJ2-2; 7 bases agree with TRBD1. The CDR3 nucleotides read TGTGCCAGTAGTATCCGACAGGGAACCGGGGAGCTGTTTTTT. Its translation: CASSIRQGTGELFF.